This T cell receptor beta chain was retrieved from a study of shared clonotypes between healthy human individuals (TCRdb year 2020). Background on the whole study: A couple of women and a few men aged 18 to 49 years were included in the cohort. For each donor, CD4 naive and CD4 memory were each given three plates, CD8 naive was given two plates, and CD8 memory was given one plate. To estimate repertoire size and how much clonotypes are shared between individuals, the study performed deep sequencing of blood TCR repertoires from roughly five healthy adults. Different laboratories and diverse techniques were used to prepare libraries and sequence TCR repertoires, to increase sequencing depth and limit assay-specific biases. Between about 0.9 and 9 billion PBMCs per donor were obtained by leukapheresis. Study-level results and caveats: Approximately 4.8% of naive CD4, around 4% of naive CD8, roughly 2.5% of memory CD4, and around 0.42% of memory CD8 clonotypes were shared across several donors. Incomplete sequencing was indicated by rarefaction of sorted-subset datasets, despite the large sequencing depth. Compared with non-shared clonotypes, the clonotypes found in all four sorted-subset donors had higher generation probabilities. The genetic and exposure-history diversity represented was limited by the small number of donors. Estimated clonotype richness was generally larger for naive than for memory subsets. Sampling was restricted to blood, and TCR repertoires in tissue are likely to differ from TCR repertoires in blood. Pairwise subsampling indicated that sequencing depth was expected to affect the degree of clonotype sharing among donors.

As to this clone: Its antigen is still unknown. No base quality values were provided; no much bigger clone lies one nucleotide off.

CDR1 SGHTA and CDR2 FQGNSA were looked up in the germline V gene. The germline V end is reduced by 4 bases and the J end by 4 bases; junction bases left unmatched: 4. There are 15 amino acids in the CDR3, from cysteine to phenylalanine inclusive. Only CDR3 DNA remains: 45 bases, in frame from the first base. Using the deep immunoSEQ assay, multiplex PCR amplified TCR CDR3 regions from genomic DNA. For each cell subset, the extracted genomic DNA was distributed evenly across all wells of several immunoSEQ 96-well plates, and each plate served as one replicate. For sorted subsets, around 0.2 ug genomic DNA, equal to 30,000 to 35,000 T cell genomes, was loaded into each replicate PCR. Purified libraries were quantified with a Qubit 3.0 fluorometer, sized on a Bioanalyzer 2100, and re-quantified with the KAPA Library Quantification kit. Every immunoSEQ 96-well plate was sequenced on a dedicated single-read 150-cycle Illumina NextSeq 550 flow cell. The source study handled its data this way. The immunoSEQ output contained only junctional sequences without quality scores, so filtering could not match that applied to full-length reads. Sequences were annotated with PyIR, a Python wrapper for IgBLAST v1.9, using IMGT germline references to assign V/J genes and CDR3. Reads were removed for weak V/J assignments (E-value above 1e-6), missing CDR3, stop codons, out-of-frame junctions, or ambiguous translated residues. V3J clonotypes were defined as sequences sharing an identical inferred V gene, J gene, and CDR3 amino acid sequence. Percentage overlap between repertoires was calculated by dividing the number of shared unique clonotypes by the size of the smaller repertoire. Repertoire richness was assessed with RTK rarefaction, the Chao1 estimator, and Recon v2.1 estimates of unobserved clonotypes. Generation probabilities were computed with OLGA for all TCRbeta clonotypes obtained by the gDNA method from a handful of donors. Sourced from immuneACCESS, this table was stored by TCRdb with only in-frame sequences that have V and J called. A share of the clones is absent; for the studies checked, an unresolved V gene accounts for under half, and the remainder has no known explanation. D and trimming come from the DNA, and the V and J calls and clone size come from that table. This sample comprises about 2.4 million clones, roughly 93% of them detected only once. The ten largest account for 0.36% of the sample.

The donors were healthy, HIV-negative adults with no recently reported acute infections or vaccinations. All donors were Caucasian adults living in Nashville, Tennessee, USA. CD4+ T cells were enriched by magnetic negative selection; naive cells were then positively selected on CD45RA, and the negative fraction formed the memory subset. After blood collection by leukapheresis, PBMCs were isolated using Ficoll-Histopaque density gradient centrifugation and then cryopreserved in the vapor phase of liquid nitrogen. Analytical flow cytometry was used to check the purity and quantity of every magnetically sorted T cell population. From each sorted fraction, genomic DNA was isolated and quantified by UV absorbance on a Nanodrop 2000c.

The sequence was collected from a man aged 18 to 30 in good health. Some clones in this sample may be carry-over from other donors' samples. This sequence uses TRBV7-2 and TRBJ2-1, with 10 bases in between that match TRBD1. Material: naive CD4+ T cells from PBMCs. The cell subset or site label corresponds to: CD45RA+ positively selected. The nucleotides are TGTGCCAGCAGCTCCGGGACAGGGGTTTACAATGAGCAGTTCTTC. The encoded protein is CASSSGTGVYNEQFF.